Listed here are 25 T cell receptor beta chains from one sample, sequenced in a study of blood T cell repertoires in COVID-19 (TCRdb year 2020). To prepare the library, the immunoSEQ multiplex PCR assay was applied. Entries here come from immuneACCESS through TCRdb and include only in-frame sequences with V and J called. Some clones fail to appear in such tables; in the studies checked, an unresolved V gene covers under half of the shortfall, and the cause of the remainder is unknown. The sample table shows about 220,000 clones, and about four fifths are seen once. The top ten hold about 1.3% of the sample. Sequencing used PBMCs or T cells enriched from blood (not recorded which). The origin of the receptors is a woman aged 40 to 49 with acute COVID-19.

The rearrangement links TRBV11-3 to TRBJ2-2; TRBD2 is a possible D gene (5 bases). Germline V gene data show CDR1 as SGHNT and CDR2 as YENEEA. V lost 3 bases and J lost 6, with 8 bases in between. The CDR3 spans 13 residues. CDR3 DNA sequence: TGTGCCAGCAGCTTCGGACTTGCCGGGGAGCTGTTTTTT. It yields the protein CASSFGLAGELFF.

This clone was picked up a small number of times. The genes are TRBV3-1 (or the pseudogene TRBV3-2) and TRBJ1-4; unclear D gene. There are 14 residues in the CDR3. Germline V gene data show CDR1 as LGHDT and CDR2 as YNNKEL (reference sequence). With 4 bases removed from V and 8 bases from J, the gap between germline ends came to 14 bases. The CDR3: CASSPSEGSEKLFF. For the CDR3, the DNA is TGTGCCAGCAGCCCCTCGGAGGGTAGCGAAAAACTGTTTTTT.

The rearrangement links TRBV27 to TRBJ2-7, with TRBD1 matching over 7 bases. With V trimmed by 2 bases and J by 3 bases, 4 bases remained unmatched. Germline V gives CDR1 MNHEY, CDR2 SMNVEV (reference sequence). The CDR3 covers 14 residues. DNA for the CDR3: TGTGCCAGCAGTTTAGGGACAGCAAACTACGAGCAGTACTTC. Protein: CASSLGTANYEQYF.

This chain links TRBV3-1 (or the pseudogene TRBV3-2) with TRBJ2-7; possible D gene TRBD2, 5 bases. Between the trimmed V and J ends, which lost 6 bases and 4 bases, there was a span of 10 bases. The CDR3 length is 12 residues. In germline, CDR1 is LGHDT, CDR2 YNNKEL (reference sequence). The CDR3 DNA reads TGTGCCAGCAGTCGGACTTCTTACGAGCAGTACTTC. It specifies CASSRTSYEQYF.

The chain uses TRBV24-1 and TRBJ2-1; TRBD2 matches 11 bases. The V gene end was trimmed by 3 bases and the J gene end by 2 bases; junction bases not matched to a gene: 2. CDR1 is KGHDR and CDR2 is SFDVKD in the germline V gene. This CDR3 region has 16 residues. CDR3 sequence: CATSDKLAGAYNEQFF. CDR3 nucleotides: TGTGCCACCAGTGATAAACTAGCGGGAGCCTACAATGAGCAGTTCTTC.

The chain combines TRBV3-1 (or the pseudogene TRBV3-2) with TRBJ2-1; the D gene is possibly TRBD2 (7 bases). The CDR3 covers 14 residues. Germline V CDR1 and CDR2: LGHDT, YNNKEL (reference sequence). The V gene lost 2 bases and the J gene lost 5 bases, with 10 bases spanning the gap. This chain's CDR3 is CASSQPGGHNEQFF. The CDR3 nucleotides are TGTGCCAGCAGCCAACCGGGGGGCCACAATGAGCAGTTCTTC.

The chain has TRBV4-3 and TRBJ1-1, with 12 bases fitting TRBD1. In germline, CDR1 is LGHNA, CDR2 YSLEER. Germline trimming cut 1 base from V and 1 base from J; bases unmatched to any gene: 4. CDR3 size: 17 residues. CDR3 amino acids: CASSQVPGQGANTEAFF. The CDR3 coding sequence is TGCGCCAGCAGCCAAGTCCCGGGACAGGGGGCGAACACTGAAGCTTTCTTT.

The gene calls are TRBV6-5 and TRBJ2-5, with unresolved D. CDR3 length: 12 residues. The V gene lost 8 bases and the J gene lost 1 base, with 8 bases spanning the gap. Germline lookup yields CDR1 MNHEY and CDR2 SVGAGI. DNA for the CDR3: TGTGCCAGCCTCCTAGGCCAAGAGACCCAGTACTTC. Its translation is CASLLGQETQYF.

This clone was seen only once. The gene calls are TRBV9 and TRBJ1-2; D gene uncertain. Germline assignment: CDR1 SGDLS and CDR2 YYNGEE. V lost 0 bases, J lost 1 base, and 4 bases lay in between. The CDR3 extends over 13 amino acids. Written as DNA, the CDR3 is TGTGCCAGCAGCGTAGACTTTAACTATGGCTACACCTTC. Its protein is CASSVDFNYGYTF.

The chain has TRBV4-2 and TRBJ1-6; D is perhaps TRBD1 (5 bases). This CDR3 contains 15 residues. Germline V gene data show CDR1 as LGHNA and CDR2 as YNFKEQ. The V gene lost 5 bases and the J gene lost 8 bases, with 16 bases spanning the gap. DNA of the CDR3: TGTGCCAGCAGCAGCCATGGGGCTGCGGATTCACCCCTCCACTTT. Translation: CASSSHGAADSPLHF.

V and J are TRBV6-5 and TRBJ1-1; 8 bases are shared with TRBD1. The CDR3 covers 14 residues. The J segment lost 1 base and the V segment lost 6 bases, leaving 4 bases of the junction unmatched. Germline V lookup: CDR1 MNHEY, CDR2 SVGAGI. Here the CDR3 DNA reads TGTGCCAGCAGCTCAGGGGGCAGGAACACTGAAGCTTTCTTT. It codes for CASSSGGRNTEAFF.

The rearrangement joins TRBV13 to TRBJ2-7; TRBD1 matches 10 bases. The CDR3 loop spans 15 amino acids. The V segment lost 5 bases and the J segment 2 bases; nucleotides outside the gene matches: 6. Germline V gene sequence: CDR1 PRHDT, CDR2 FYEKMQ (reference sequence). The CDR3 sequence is CASSLGDRGAYEQYF. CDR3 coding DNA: TGTGCCAGCAGCCTGGGGGACAGGGGCGCCTACGAGCAGTACTTC. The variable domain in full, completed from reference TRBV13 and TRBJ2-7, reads AAGVIQSPRHLIKEKRETATLKCYPIPRHDTVYWYQQGPGQDPQFLISFYEKMQSDKGSIPDRFSAQQFSDYHSELNMSSLELGDSALYFCASSLGDRGAYEQYFGPGTRLTVT.

The CDR3 nucleotides are TGTGCCAGCAGCCAATCTATTTGGACAGATAGCAATCAGCCCCAGCATTTT. Amino acids: CASSQSIWTDSNQPQHF. The chain combines TRBV16 with TRBJ1-5; TRBD1 is a possible D gene (6 bases). The V gene's germline CDR1 is KGHSY and CDR2 FQNENV. Trimming took 0 bases from V and 0 from J, leaving 12 bases between them. There are 17 residues in the CDR3.

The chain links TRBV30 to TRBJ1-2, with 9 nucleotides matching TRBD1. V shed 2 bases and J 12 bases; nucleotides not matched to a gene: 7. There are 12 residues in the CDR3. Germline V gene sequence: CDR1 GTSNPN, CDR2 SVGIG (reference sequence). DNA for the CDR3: TGTGCCTGGAGTAGACAGGGGGGCTTTAACACCTTC. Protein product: CAWSRQGGFNTF. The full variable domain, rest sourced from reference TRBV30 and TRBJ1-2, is SQTIHQWPATLVQPVGSPLSLECTVEGTSNPNLYWYRQAAGRGLQLLFYSVGIGQISSEVPQNLSASRPQDRQFILSSKKLLLSDSGFYLCAWSRQGGFNTFGSGTRLTVV.

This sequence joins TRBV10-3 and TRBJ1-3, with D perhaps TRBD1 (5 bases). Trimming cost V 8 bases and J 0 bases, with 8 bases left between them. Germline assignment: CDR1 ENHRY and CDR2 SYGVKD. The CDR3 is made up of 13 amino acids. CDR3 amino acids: CAIRQPSGNTIYF. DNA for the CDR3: TGTGCCATCCGACAGCCCTCTGGAAACACCATATATTTT.

The CDR3 is CASGAGTYEQYF. DNA for the CDR3: TGTGCCAGCGGAGCGGGAACCTACGAGCAGTACTTC. The V gene is TRBV3-1 (or the pseudogene TRBV3-2), the J gene TRBJ2-7, with 7 bases fitting TRBD2. With 8 bases clipped from V and 2 bases from J, the junction kept 3 bases outside the gene matches. Germline values: CDR1 LGHDT, CDR2 YNNKEL (reference sequence). This CDR3 region has 12 residues.

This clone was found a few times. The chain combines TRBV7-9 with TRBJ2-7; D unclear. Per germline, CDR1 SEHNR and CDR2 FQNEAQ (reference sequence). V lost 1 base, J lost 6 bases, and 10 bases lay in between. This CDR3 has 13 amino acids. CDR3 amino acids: CASSLVHQSEQYF. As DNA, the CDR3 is TGTGCCAGCAGCTTAGTACATCAAAGCGAGCAGTACTTC.

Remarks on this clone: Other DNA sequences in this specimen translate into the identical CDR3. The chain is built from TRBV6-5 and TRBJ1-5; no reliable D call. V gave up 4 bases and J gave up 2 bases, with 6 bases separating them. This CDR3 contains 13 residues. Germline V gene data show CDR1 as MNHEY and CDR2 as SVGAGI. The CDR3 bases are TGTGCCAGCAGTTCGCAGGGCAATCAGCCCCAGCATTTT. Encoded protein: CASSSQGNQPQHF.

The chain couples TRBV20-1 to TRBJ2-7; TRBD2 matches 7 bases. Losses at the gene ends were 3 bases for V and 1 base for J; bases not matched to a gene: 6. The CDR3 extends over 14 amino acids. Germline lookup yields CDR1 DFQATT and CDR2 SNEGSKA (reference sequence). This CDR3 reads CSASILGLSYEQYF. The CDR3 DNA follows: TGCAGTGCTAGTATCCTGGGACTATCCTACGAGCAGTACTTC.

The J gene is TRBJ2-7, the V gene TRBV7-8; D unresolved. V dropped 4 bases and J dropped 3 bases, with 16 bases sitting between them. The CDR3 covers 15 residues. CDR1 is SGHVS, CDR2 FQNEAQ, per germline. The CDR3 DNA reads TGTGCCAGCAGCTCTCCCGACGGGTATGGCTACGAGCAGTACTTC. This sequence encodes CASSSPDGYGYEQYF.

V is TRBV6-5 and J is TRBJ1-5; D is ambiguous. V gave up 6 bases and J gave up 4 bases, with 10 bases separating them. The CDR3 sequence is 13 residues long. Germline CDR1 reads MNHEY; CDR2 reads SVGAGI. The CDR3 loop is CASRMTGNQPQHF. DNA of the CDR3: TGTGCCAGCAGGATGACGGGTAATCAGCCCCAGCATTTT.

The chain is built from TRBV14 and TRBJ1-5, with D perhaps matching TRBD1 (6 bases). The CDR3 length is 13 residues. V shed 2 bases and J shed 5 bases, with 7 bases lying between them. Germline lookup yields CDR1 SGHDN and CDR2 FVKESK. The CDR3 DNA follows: TGTGCCAGCAGCCAAAACAGGGATCAGCCCCAGCATTTT. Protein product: CASSQNRDQPQHF. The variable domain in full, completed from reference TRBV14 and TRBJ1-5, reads EAGVTQFPSHSVIEKGQTVTLRCDPISGHDNLYWYRRVMGKEIKFLLHFVKESKQDESGMPNNRFLAERTGGTYSTLKVQPAELEDSGVYFCASSQNRDQPQHFGDGTRLSIL.

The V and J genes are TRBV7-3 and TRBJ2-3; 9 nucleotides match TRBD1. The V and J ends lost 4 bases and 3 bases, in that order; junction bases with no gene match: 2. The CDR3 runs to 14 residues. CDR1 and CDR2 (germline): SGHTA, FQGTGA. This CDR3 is CASSSGTGTDTQYF. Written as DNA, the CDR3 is TGTGCCAGCAGCTCCGGGACAGGGACAGATACGCAGTATTTT.

CDR3: CASSLSVLNTEAFF. The DNA of the CDR3 is TGTGCCAGTAGCCTGTCGGTGCTGAACACTGAAGCTTTCTTT. V usage is TRBV19 and J usage is TRBJ1-1; D remains ambiguous. The CDR3 is 14 amino acids. V was pared by 6 bases and J by 0 bases, with 11 bases between. Germline CDR1 is LNHDA and CDR2 is SQIVND (reference sequence).

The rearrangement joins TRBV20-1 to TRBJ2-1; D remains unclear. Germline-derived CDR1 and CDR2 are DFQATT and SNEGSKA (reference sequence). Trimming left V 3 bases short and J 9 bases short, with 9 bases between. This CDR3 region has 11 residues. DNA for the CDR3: TGCAGTGCTAGCCGGAGTTTTGAGCAGTTCTTC. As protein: CSASRSFEQFF.